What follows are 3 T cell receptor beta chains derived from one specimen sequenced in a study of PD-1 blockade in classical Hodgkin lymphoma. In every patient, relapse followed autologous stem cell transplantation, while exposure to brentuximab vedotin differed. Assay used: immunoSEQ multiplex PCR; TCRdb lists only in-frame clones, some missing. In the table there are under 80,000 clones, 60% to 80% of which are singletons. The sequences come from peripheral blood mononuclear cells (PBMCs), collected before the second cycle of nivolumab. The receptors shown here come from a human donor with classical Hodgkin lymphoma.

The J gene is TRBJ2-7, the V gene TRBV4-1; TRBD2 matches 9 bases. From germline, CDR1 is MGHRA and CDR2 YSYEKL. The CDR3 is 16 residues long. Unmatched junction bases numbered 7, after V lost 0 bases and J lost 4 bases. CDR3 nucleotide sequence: TGCGCCAGCAGCCAAGATCTTAGCGGGAGTCTGTACGAGCAGTACTTC. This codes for CASSQDLSGSLYEQYF.

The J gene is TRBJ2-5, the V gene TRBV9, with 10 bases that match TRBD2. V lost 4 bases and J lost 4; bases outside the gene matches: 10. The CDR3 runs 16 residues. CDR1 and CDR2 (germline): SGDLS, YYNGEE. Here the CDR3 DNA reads TGTGCCAGCAGCCATAATAGCGGGGGGTTCCCAGAGACCCAGTACTTC. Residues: CASSHNSGGFPETQYF.

The CDR3, as DNA: TGTGCCAGTAGTGATCCGACCGGGACCTCTGGTTATTCTGGGGCCAACGTCCTGACTTTC. Protein: CASSDPTGTSGYSGANVLTF. This chain connects TRBV19 to TRBJ2-6, with D perhaps TRBD1 or TRBD2 (5 bases each). The V gene's germline CDR1 is LNHDA and CDR2 SQIVND (reference sequence). CDR3 size: 20 residues. The V and J ends lost 5 bases and 1 base respectively, with 24 bases between them.